The sequence of this T cell receptor (beta chain) was determined in a study of blood T cells in healthy people across ages (dated by TCRdb to 2014 to 2015). At the level of the whole study: In model experiments, template switching captured about one uniquely barcoded TCR beta cDNA molecule for every two T cells. Donors were grouped into four age groups: young (average approximately 15 years), middle-aged (about 38), aged (over 55) and long-lived (about 90). For two donors (one aged 18 to 29 and one aged 80 or older), the study analyzed two additional independent replicas of 1 million unique cDNA reads from the same blood draw. To avoid experimental bias, donors of different ages were spread randomly across the sequencing lanes. To track age-related changes in TCR beta repertoire diversity, the study relied on deep sequencing normalized with unique cDNA molecular identifiers.

V and J are truncated by 8 bases and 9 bases respectively, leaving an intervening sequence of 8 bases. Taken from cysteine to phenylalanine, the CDR3 has 10 residues. Of the read, only the CDR3 DNA is kept; its 30 bases are in frame from base 1. CDR1 and CDR2 were assigned from the germline V gene as MNHEY and SVGAGI. This clonotype was seen a few times. Its cognate antigen has yet to be identified. No much larger clone is present one base from it, and per-base qualities are unavailable. Library preparation was by 5' RACE. The run used an Illumina HiSeq 2500. A second 7 to 11 cycle PCR used a sample-barcoded 5' primer and a J-beta primer mix. Each TCR beta cDNA molecule received a unique molecular identifier from a template-switch 5' adaptor carrying 12 random nucleotides. Each sample yielded at least 3 million CDR3-containing paired-end reads. The Mint cDNA synthesis kit, primed by a TRBC-specific oligonucleotide, was used to synthesize first-strand cDNA from all RNA. After uracil-DNA glycosylase treatment, a first 18-cycle PCR used universal primers M1SS and BC2_uni_R on all cDNA. The published analysis was carried out like this. Normalization of each sample was performed by random selection of 1 million high-quality reads, each carrying a distinct molecular identifier. Reads with shared molecular identifiers were discarded instead of being binned into consensus sequences. MiTCR, set to a Q25 quality threshold and the strictest error-elimination algorithm, was used for CDR3 identification, clonotype clustering and error correction. A nonparametric unseen species model using Euler transformation provided a lower-bound estimate of total TCR beta diversity. The public sequencing data were trimmed at Q25 with fastp and processed into clonotypes with MiXCR by TCRdb, which kept only in-frame beta chains. Each CDR3 protein appears once, grouped with its most common genes and DNA. The V and J calls here are based on TCRdb, not the publication. This sample has approximately 1,000,000 distinct CDR3 sequences in its table, and 40% to 50% of those were observed once. Over 15% of the sample goes to the ten largest clones.

Donors were 40 or so systemically healthy Caucasian individuals from Russia aged roughly 6 to 100 years. Roughly 10 milliliters of peripheral blood were drawn from each donor into EDTA-treated Vacutainer tubes. Ficoll-Paque density-gradient centrifugation was used to isolate PBMCs, with at least 7 million obtained per sample. Total RNA was extracted from PBMCs with Trizol reagent, with at least 5.5 micrograms obtained per sample. Naive CD45RAhigh/CD27high T cell percentages were measured by flow cytometry on a PBMC aliquot from every donor. Study-wide findings and limitations: Because donor CMV infection status was unknown, age-related changes in expanded clonotypes were potentially confounded. Because profiling used bulk unsorted PBMCs, naive and antigen-experienced compartments could not be compared conclusively. Observed TCR beta diversity per million T cells fell roughly linearly with age, and a significant reduction was already apparent by age about 38. Total diversity estimates from one million sequenced T cells were considered lower bounds and underestimates. There was a strong correlation between observed TCR beta diversity and the percentage of naive T cells measured by flow cytometry. Compared with the aged group, the long-lived group had more naive CD4+ T cells, fewer expanded clones and increased TCR diversity, suggesting age selection.

The rearrangement joined TRBV6-5 to TRBJ2-1; perhaps TRBD2 is the D gene, with 6 bases matching. The sequence was obtained from a woman aged 55-70 years in good health. Material: blood. The CDR3 corresponds to CASGGGEQFF. The bases are TGTGCCAGCGGGGGAGGTGAGCAGTTCTTC.